This section outlines one T cell receptor beta chain sequence together with its context. This sample is part of a study of blood T cell repertoires in COVID-19. Study context: Italy, Spain and the United States were the sources of the convalescent and acute COVID-19 samples. PBMCs, B-cell-depleted T cells, or T cells were the source of the cDNA or gDNA that made up the material.

Per the original methods: By means of reference gene primer amplification, nucleated cell counts were estimated. The protocol was immunoSEQ multiplex PCR, while the TCRdb copy is restricted to in-frame clones and leaves out a portion. That table supplies the V and J calls and clone size; D and trimming were determined from the DNA. The sample contains over 150,000 clones, 75% to 90% of which appear only once. V was pared by 3 bases and J by 10 bases, with 7 bases of the junction left unmatched. The CDR3 covers 13 residues. Germline CDR1 is SNHLY and CDR2 is FYNNEI. The chain joins TRBV2 to TRBJ1-2; 8 bases map to TRBD1. The sequence derives from a man aged 30 to 45 with acute or convalescent COVID-19. The sequencing input was peripheral blood. As DNA, the CDR3 is TGTGCCAGCAGTGAGAGGACAGGGTCTGCCTACACCTTC. It specifies CASSERTGSAYTF.